This is a list of T cell receptor beta chains from one sample in a study of T cell clonotyping in hematopoietic cell transplantation. The assay was immunoSEQ multiplex PCR, and TCRdb's table has in-frame clones only and misses some. The repertoire holds about 50,000 clones, with 85% to 90% as singletons. This specimen consisted of peripheral blood mononuclear cells, obtained before stem cell transplant. The receptors come from a man between 60 and 70 years old with biphenotypic leukemia. Some clones in this sample may be carry-over from other donors' samples. Each CDR3 is given with its conserved first and last residue. The D gene is left open where the match is weak. Not all rows give a size; the values are once, few, many and, for expanded clones, a class.

j_call	d_call	v_call	clone_size	cdr3_nt	cdr3_aa
TRBJ1-1	.	TRBV5-1	.	TGCGCCAGCAGCTTAACAGGGCAGACGAACACTGAAGCTTTCTTT	CASSLTGQTNTEAFF
TRBJ1-1	.	TRBV7-7	once	TGTGCTACTTCCCCTGAAGCTTTCTTT	CATSPEAFF
TRBJ2-1	.	TRBV6-1	.	TGTGCCAGCAGTGGCAGGGTGTACAATGAGCAGTTCTTC	CASSGRVYNEQFF
TRBJ2-5	.	TRBV29-1	.	TGCAGCGTTGAAGTCGGGGTCCAAGAGACCCAGTACTTC	CSVEVGVQETQYF
TRBJ2-1	TRBD2	TRBV30	.	TGTGCCTGGAGTTTCGACCCGGGAGGGGTGCAGTTCTTC	CAWSFDPGGVQFF
TRBJ2-3	.	TRBV4-1	.	TGCGCCAGCAGCCAAGCTTGGAGGCGGAACAGGGCAGATACGCAGTATTTT	CASSQAWRRNRADTQYF
TRBJ2-7	TRBD2	TRBV6-5	.	TGTGCCAGCAGGAAGGGACTAGCGGAACCCTACGAGCAGTACTTC	CASRKGLAEPYEQYF
TRBJ2-7	TRBD2	TRBV5-4	.	TGTGCCAGCAGCTTCCGACTAGCGGGAAGAGGGGACGAGCAGTACTTC	CASSFRLAGRGDEQYF
TRBJ1-3	.	TRBV30	.	TGTGCCTGGAGCCAGGGGCTAGGGAGTAACACCATATATTTT	CAWSQGLGSNTIYF
TRBJ2-7	TRBD1	TRBV25-1	.	TGTGCCAGCAGTGAATATGGGACAGGGAAAGAGGACGAGCAGTACTTC	CASSEYGTGKEDEQYF
TRBJ2-3	TRBD2	TRBV27	.	TGTGCCAGCAGTTTAGGGGCGGGAGCAGTAGGAGATACGCAGTATTTT	CASSLGAGAVGDTQYF
TRBJ2-2	.	TRBV27	.	TGTGCCACCGGTTGGGGGTTGGACACCGGGGAGCTGTTTTTT	CATGWGLDTGELFF
TRBJ2-7	TRBD1	TRBV6-5	.	TGTGCCAGCAGTTACCGGGACAGCTACGAGCAGTACTTC	CASSYRDSYEQYF
TRBJ1-2	.	TRBV7-9	.	TGTGCCAGCAGCTTTGGGGGGGAGGCCTATGGCTACACCTTC	CASSFGGEAYGYTF
TRBJ1-1	TRBD1	TRBV29-1	.	TGCAGCGTTGTCGGGACAGGGGAGTATTTCAACACTGAAGCTTTCTTT	CSVVGTGEYFNTEAFF
TRBJ2-2	.	TRBV6-1	.	TGTGCCAGCAGTCCAGGGGCTCACGGGGAGCTGTTTTTT	CASSPGAHGELFF
TRBJ2-7	TRBD2	TRBV28	.	TGTGCCACCTCCGCCCCCAGCGGGAGTCACTACGAGCAGTACTTC	CATSAPSGSHYEQYF
TRBJ2-2	.	TRBV2	medium-sized	TGTGCCAGCAAGGTGGGGCTATACTCCGGGGAGCTGTTTTTT	CASKVGLYSGELFF
TRBJ2-3	.	TRBV27	.	TGTACCAGCACAACCTCGGGCACAGATACGCAGTATTTT	CTSTTSGTDTQYF
TRBJ1-2	TRBD1	TRBV25-1	.	TGTGCCAGCAGTGATCGGTGGGGACAGGGCTATGGCTACACCTTC	CASSDRWGQGYGYTF
TRBJ1-5	.	TRBV5-1	few	TGCGCCAGCAGCGGACCGGGACACCGCAATCAGCCCCAGCATTTT	CASSGPGHRNQPQHF
TRBJ2-3	.	TRBV7-9	.	TGTGCCAGCAGCAAGTCGGGGGAAACAGATACGCAGTATTTT	CASSKSGETDTQYF
TRBJ1-1	.	TRBV11-1	.	TGTGCCAGCAGCAACAGGGCTAACACTGAAGCTTTCTTT	CASSNRANTEAFF
TRBJ1-4	.	TRBV19	.	TGTGCCAGTAGGGTATATGCAACTAATGAAAAACTGTTTTTT	CASRVYATNEKLFF
TRBJ1-1	.	TRBV7-9	.	TGTGCCAGCAGCTTGAGGCTGGGCACTGAAGCTTTCTTT	CASSLRLGTEAFF
TRBJ1-1	.	TRBV6-5	.	TGTGCCAGCAGTTACTCGGGCAGGGGTGGTGAAGCTTTCTTT	CASSYSGRGGEAFF
TRBJ1-1	.	TRBV28	.	TGTGCCAGCAGTTTATCAGGGGAGGTGATGGAAGCTTTCTTT	CASSLSGEVMEAFF
TRBJ2-5	.	TRBV28	.	TGTGCCAGCAGTTCCCCCCTTAGAACTGAAGAGACCCAGTACTTC	CASSSPLRTEETQYF
TRBJ2-2	.	TRBV7-2	few	TGTGCCAGCAGCTTAGAATACGGGGCCGGGGAGCTGTTTTTT	CASSLEYGAGELFF
TRBJ1-1	.	TRBV2	.	TGTGCCACCCACCGCGGGGTTGAGCAAACTGAAGCTTTCTTT	CATHRGVEQTEAFF
TRBJ2-2	.	TRBV4-2	.	TGTGCCAGCAGCCAAGTGGGGGGACGGGGGACCGGGGAGCTGTTTTTT	CASSQVGGRGTGELFF
TRBJ2-5	TRBD2	TRBV5-1	.	TGCGCCAGCAGCTCCTCTTTTAGCGGGAGGAAAGAGACCCAGTACTTC	CASSSSFSGRKETQYF
TRBJ2-7	TRBD2	TRBV30	.	TGTGCCTGGAGTGTACAGCTAGCGGGAGCCTACGAGCAGTACTTC	CAWSVQLAGAYEQYF
TRBJ2-7	.	TRBV6-6	.	TGTGCCAGCAGTTACTTCTACGAGCAGTACTTC	CASSYFYEQYF
TRBJ2-3	.	TRBV28	.	TGTGCCAGCAGTTTTAGCTGGGGGGATACAGATACGCAGTATTTT	CASSFSWGDTDTQYF
TRBJ2-7	.	TRBV10-2	.	TGCGCCAGCGGTGCCTACGAGCAGTACTTC	CASGAYEQYF
TRBJ1-2	.	TRBV6-6	.	TGTGCCAGCAGTTTATCGGGCGGTGATGGCCACTATGGCTACACCTTC	CASSLSGGDGHYGYTF
TRBJ2-1	.	TRBV7-2	.	TGTGCCAGCAGCTTAGACGGTAGCTCCTACAATGAGCAGTTCTTC	CASSLDGSSYNEQFF
TRBJ1-2	.	TRBV7-2	once	TGTGCCAGCAGCTCACCGGGACCCTCTAACTATGGCTACACCTTC	CASSSPGPSNYGYTF
TRBJ1-3	.	TRBV5-1	.	TGCGCCAGCAGCTTGGATCAGTCTTTGGAGGGAAACACCATATATTTT	CASSLDQSLEGNTIYF
TRBJ2-2	TRBD2	TRBV19	.	TGTGCCAGTAGTATTAGCGGGAGCGCGAACACCGGGGAGCTGTTTTTT	CASSISGSANTGELFF
TRBJ1-1	.	TRBV5-1	.	TGCGCCAGCAGCTTGGACAGGGTTGAAGCTTTCTTT	CASSLDRVEAFF
TRBJ2-7	TRBD1	TRBV27	.	TGTGCCAGCAGTTTAGTCACCTCCGGGACAGGGGGCTTCCACGAGCAGTACTTC	CASSLVTSGTGGFHEQYF
TRBJ2-3	TRBD1	TRBV25-1	.	TGTGCCAGCAGTGAATATGAGGCAGGGGGCTCCGATACGCAGTATTTT	CASSEYEAGGSDTQYF
TRBJ1-4	.	TRBV19	.	TGTGCCAGTAGTCCCACGCAGGAAAATGAAAAACTGTTTTTT	CASSPTQENEKLFF
TRBJ2-1	.	TRBV10-3	once	TGTGCCATCAGGACCACTCAGGGTAGTGAGCAGTTCTTC	CAIRTTQGSEQFF
TRBJ2-3	.	TRBV20-1	few	TGCAGTGCCATAGCCCACAATACGCAGTATTTT	CSAIAHNTQYF
TRBJ1-5	TRBD1	TRBV9	.	TGTGCCAGCAGTGTGACAGGGAGTCAGCCCCAGCATTTT	CASSVTGSQPQHF
TRBJ1-1	.	TRBV7-2	.	TGTGCCAGCAGCTTAGGGCAAGCCGGGGAAGCTTTCTTT	CASSLGQAGEAFF